The following is a T cell receptor (beta chain) sequence with its context. Its antigen is unidentified. This sample is part of a study of spatial heterogeneity in lung cancer. CDR1 is DFQATT and CDR2 is SNEGSKA in the germline V gene (reference sequence). Between the trimmed V and J ends, which lost 3 bases and 8 bases, there was a span of 20 bases. There are 15 residues in the CDR3. Documented time point: sample taken at primary tumor resection. Study-wide findings and caveats: In tumors, expanded intratumoral alpha and beta TCR counts tracked mutation counts.

TCRdb re-derived calls from the 5' RACE reads in MiXCR, one entry per CDR3 protein. The table includes about 3,900 distinct CDR3 sequences, roughly 5% detected once. The sequence derives from a female donor with early-stage non-small cell lung cancer. The rearrangement uses TRBV20-1 and TRBJ2-1; weak D call: TRBD2 (6 bases). The starting material was lung tumor tissue, obtained at surgery. This CDR3 reads CSARGLGLPTHEQFF. CDR3 coding DNA: TGCAGTGCTAGGGGCCTGGGACTGCCTACACATGAGCAGTTCTTC.